The present T cell receptor beta chain was sequenced within a study of blood T cell repertoires in COVID-19. With 3 bases removed from V and 2 bases from J, the gap between germline ends came to 8 bases. This CDR3 is built from 13 residues. Germline values: CDR1 SGHRS, CDR2 YFSETQ. Repertoires were generated with immunoSEQ multiplex PCR, while TCRdb's copy carries only in-frame clones and drops some. The table shows around 39,000 clones, with around 85% occurring only once. The specimen was peripheral blood. This chain joins TRBV5-1 and TRBJ2-5, with D hard to call. This sequence was found in a man aged 40-49 years with active COVID-19. The CDR3 loop is CASSSRLQETQYF. In DNA form, the CDR3 reads TGCGCCAGCAGCTCGAGGTTGCAAGAGACCCAGTACTTC.